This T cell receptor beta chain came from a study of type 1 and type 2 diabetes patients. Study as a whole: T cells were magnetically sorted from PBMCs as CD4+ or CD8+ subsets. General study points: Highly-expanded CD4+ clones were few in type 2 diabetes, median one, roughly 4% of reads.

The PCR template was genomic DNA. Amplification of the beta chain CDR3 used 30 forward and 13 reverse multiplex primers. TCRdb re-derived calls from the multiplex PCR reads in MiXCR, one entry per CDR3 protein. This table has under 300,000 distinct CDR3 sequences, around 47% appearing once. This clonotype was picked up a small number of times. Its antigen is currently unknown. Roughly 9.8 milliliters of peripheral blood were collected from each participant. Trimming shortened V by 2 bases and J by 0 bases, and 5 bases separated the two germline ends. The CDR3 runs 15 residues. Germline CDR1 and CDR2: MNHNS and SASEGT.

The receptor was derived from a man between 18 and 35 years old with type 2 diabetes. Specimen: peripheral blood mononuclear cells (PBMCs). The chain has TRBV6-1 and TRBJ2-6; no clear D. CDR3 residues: CASSETGSGANVLTF. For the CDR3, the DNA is TGTGCCAGCAGTGAAACCGGCTCTGGGGCCAACGTCCTGACTTTC.